The 14 T cell receptor beta chains presented below share a single source sample, sequenced in a study of blood T cell repertoires in COVID-19. The assay was immunoSEQ multiplex PCR, and TCRdb's table has in-frame clones only and misses some. The sample includes 290,000 or so clones, 90% of them seen just once. The sample was PBMCs or T cells enriched from blood (not recorded which). The receptors derive from a woman between 18 and 30 years old with acute COVID-19.

V gene TRBV2 combines with J gene TRBJ2-3; a weak D match, TRBD2 (6 bases). V was clipped by 5 bases and J by 1 base, with 13 bases between them. The V gene's germline CDR1 is SNHLY and CDR2 FYNNEI. The CDR3 is 15 amino acids. This chain's CDR3 is CASSPGASGTDTQYF. CDR3 nucleotides: TGTGCCAGCAGTCCCGGGGCTAGCGGCACAGATACGCAGTATTTT.

V and J are TRBV28 and TRBJ2-7, with 7 bases identical to TRBD2. Germline lookup yields CDR1 MDHEN and CDR2 SYDVKM. The CDR3 loop spans 16 amino acids. After removal of 3 bases from V and 3 bases from J, the junction contained 11 bases not matched to a gene. CDR3 nucleotides: TGTGCCAGCAGTTTCGCTTTTGCGGGAGCAAGCTACGAGCAGTACTTC. Translation gives CASSFAFAGASYEQYF.

V gene TRBV28 combines with J gene TRBJ2-6, with D possibly matching TRBD2 (5 bases). Germline V gene data show CDR1 as MDHEN and CDR2 as SYDVKM. With 5 bases removed from V and 0 bases from J, the gap between germline ends came to 11 bases. The CDR3 totals 16 residues. In nucleotides, the CDR3 is TGTGCCAGCAGTCCTATTCGGGACTCTGGGGCCAACGTCCTGACTTTC. This sequence encodes CASSPIRDSGANVLTF.

The genes are TRBV7-9 and TRBJ2-3; D unresolved. Germline assignment: CDR1 SEHNR and CDR2 FQNEAQ (reference sequence). The V end lost 4 bases, the J end lost 5 bases, and 7 bases lay between the germline ends. CDR3 length: 12 amino acids. The CDR3 loop reads CASSSVVDTQYF. DNA of the CDR3: TGTGCCAGCAGCTCGGTGGTAGATACGCAGTATTTT.

The rearrangement joins TRBV19 to TRBJ2-2, with D tentatively TRBD1 (6 bases). Germline lookup yields CDR1 LNHDA and CDR2 SQIVND (reference sequence). V was clipped by 3 bases and J by 4 bases, with 15 bases between them. The CDR3 loop spans 16 amino acids. This chain's CDR3 is CASSIRQGSSTGELFF. DNA of the CDR3: TGTGCCAGTAGTATTAGGCAGGGGTCGAGCACCGGGGAGCTGTTTTTT.

This chain connects TRBV19 to TRBJ1-1; no reliable D call. V was pared by 5 bases and J by 4 bases, with 11 bases between. This CDR3 comprises 13 residues. In germline, CDR1 is LNHDA, CDR2 SQIVND (reference sequence). This CDR3 is CASSPRRTTEAFF. The CDR3 DNA is TGTGCCAGTAGTCCGAGGAGAACCACTGAAGCTTTCTTT.

The chain is built from TRBV12-3 or TRBV12-4 and TRBJ2-1, with D perhaps matching TRBD2 (5 bases). With 4 bases removed from V and 7 bases from J, the gap between germline ends came to 11 bases. CDR3 length equals 13 residues. Here the CDR3 reads CASSSRGMNEQFF. The DNA for the CDR3 is TGTGCCAGCAGTTCCCGAGGGATGAATGAGCAGTTCTTC.

Comments on this clone: Sequence at one end of the junction differs from germline and may be a read error. V and J are TRBV7-7 and TRBJ2-3, with TRBD2 matching 14 bases. This CDR3 has 15 amino acids. CDR1 and CDR2 (germline): SSHAT, FNYEAQ (reference sequence). The CDR3 DNA sequence: TGTGCTAGCAGCACGGGACTAGCGGGAGTAGATACGCAGTATTTT. This codes for CASSTGLAGVDTQYF.

This chain uses TRBV28 with TRBJ1-2; weak D call: TRBD1 (6 bases). V gave up 1 base and J gave up 2 bases, with 17 bases separating them. Looked up from germline, CDR1 is MDHEN and CDR2 is SYDVKM. The CDR3 spans 17 residues. The CDR3 bases are TGTGCCAGCAGTTTATTTCAGGGGCAGGGTCGGAACTATGGCTACACCTTC. Encoded protein: CASSLFQGQGRNYGYTF.

The chain employs TRBV9 and TRBJ2-1, with TRBD2 matching 10 bases. The germline V gene has CDR1 SGDLS and CDR2 YYNGEE. The CDR3 extends over 15 amino acids. The trim removed 3 bases at V and 6 bases at J, leaving 6 bases unmatched. CDR3 DNA: TGTGCCAGCAGCGCGGGGGCTAGCGGGAGCAATGAGCAGTTCTTC. It codes for CASSAGASGSNEQFF.

The chain has TRBV27 and TRBJ1-2; D is undetermined. The CDR3 is 14 residues long. Trimming took 2 bases from V and 1 from J, leaving 8 bases between them. The germline CDR1 and CDR2 sequences are MNHEY and SMNVEV (reference sequence). The CDR3 sequence: CASSLGQFNYGYTF. As DNA, the CDR3 is TGTGCCAGCAGTTTAGGCCAATTTAACTATGGCTACACCTTC.

The V gene is TRBV2, the J gene TRBJ1-1; TRBD1 might be the D (6 bases). The germline V gene has CDR1 SNHLY and CDR2 FYNNEI. The germline V and J ends were trimmed by 7 bases and 5 bases, with 11 bases remaining between them. The CDR3 totals 12 residues. The CDR3 DNA reads as TGTGCCAGCATTCCAGGGGAGACTGAAGCTTTCTTT. Translated: CASIPGETEAFF.

This chain connects TRBV28 to TRBJ1-6; 7 nucleotides align to TRBD1. CDR1 is MDHEN, CDR2 SYDVKM, per germline. The J segment lost 5 bases and the V segment lost 7 bases, leaving 14 bases of the junction unmatched. The CDR3 is made up of 17 amino acids. CDR3 nucleotides: TGTGCCAGCAACCTAATACCGGGACAGAGGCATAATTCACCCCTCCACTTT. It encodes CASNLIPGQRHNSPLHF.

This chain uses TRBV11-2 with TRBJ2-1; D is perhaps TRBD2 (6 bases). The germline V gene has CDR1 SGHAT and CDR2 FQNNGV. The CDR3 length is 16 residues. Trimming removed 1 base from V and 6 bases from J, with 16 bases in between. Here the CDR3 DNA reads TGTGCCAGCAGCTTAGTCCCAGCGGGCCAGCCCAATGAGCAGTTCTTC. Protein sequence: CASSLVPAGQPNEQFF.